This TCR beta chain is from a study of T cells in Graves' hyperthyroidism and ophthalmopathy. This CDR3 spans 18 amino acids. With V trimmed by 4 bases and J by 0 bases, 14 bases remained unmatched. Germline lookup yields CDR1 SGHTA and CDR2 FQGNSA. What was amplified from RNA transcripts were TCR beta CDR3 regions. The HTBI primer set drove a first-round RT-PCR of the TCR CDR3. TCRdb re-derived calls from the multiplex PCR reads in MiXCR, one entry per CDR3 protein. This sample has around 500,000 distinct CDR3 sequences, with about 20% found just once. The V gene is TRBV7-2, the J gene TRBJ2-7, with 8 bases fitting TRBD2. The clonotype comes from a woman in her sixties or seventies with Graves' ophthalmopathy. Input material: blood. In nucleotides, the CDR3 is TGTGCCAGCAGCTCCCCTTCGTGGTCTAGCGGGCCCTCCTACGAGCAGTACTTC. Its protein is CASSSPSWSSGPSYEQYF.